These 8 T cell receptor beta chains share one sample of origin, sequenced in a study of vaccination and CD4 T cells after COVID-19. Treatment denoted: approximately nine-day PBMC culture with coronavirus spike peptide pools or control peptides (ViraFEST assay). No antigen has been identified for these receptors. An Oncomine TCR Beta short-read assay was used to sequence the DNA from cultured CD4+ T cells. TCRdb ran MiXCR on the PCR reads and lists one entry per CDR3 protein. The table has some 13,000 distinct CDR3 sequences, under 40% seen once. Sequenced material: CD4+ T cells from blood, cultured in vitro. The receptors shown here come from a human donor who had recovered from COVID-19.

The chain employs TRBV6-5 and TRBJ1-1; no firm D call. Trimming cost V 0 bases and J 3 bases, with 5 bases left between them. The CDR3 has 13 residues. Germline assignment: CDR1 MNHEY and CDR2 SVGAGI. This CDR3 is CASSYSEHTEAFF. The CDR3 bases are TGTGCCAGCAGTTACTCGGAACACACTGAAGCTTTCTTT.

This clonotype appeared a few times. The chain couples TRBV6-4 to TRBJ2-7; D remains unclear. CDR1 and CDR2 from the germline V gene are MRHNA and SNTAGT. This CDR3 is built from 13 residues. V shed 11 bases and J shed 3 bases, with 17 bases lying between them. This CDR3 is CAGASAALYEQYF. Here the CDR3 DNA reads TGTGCCGGTGCGTCCGCGGCACTCTACGAGCAGTACTTC.

The rearrangement uses TRBV11-1 and TRBJ2-5; D is uncertain. Germline V gene lookup returns CDR1 SGHAT and CDR2 FQDESV (reference sequence). V was cut by 2 bases and J by 2 bases, with 12 bases left in between. The CDR3 loop spans 15 amino acids. The CDR3 region is CASSLRAPQQETQYF. CDR3 DNA sequence: TGTGCCAGCAGCTTAAGGGCTCCACAGCAAGAGACCCAGTACTTC.

The chain couples TRBV6-1 to TRBJ2-2; the D gene is possibly TRBD1 (5 bases). The germline V and J ends were trimmed by 7 bases and 4 bases, with 13 bases remaining between them. The length of the CDR3 is 14 residues. The germline V gene has CDR1 MNHNS and CDR2 SASEGT. The CDR3 protein is CASKAGSLTGELFF. DNA of the CDR3: TGTGCCAGCAAGGCAGGGTCCCTCACCGGGGAGCTGTTTTTT.

This clonotype was detected only a few times. The chain has TRBV2 and TRBJ2-7; D is perhaps TRBD1 (6 bases). V was pared by 9 bases and J by 6 bases, with 15 bases between. In germline, CDR1 is SNHLY, CDR2 FYNNEI. This CDR3 spans 12 amino acids. CDR3 in DNA: TGTGCCAGTAGAACAGGGTTGGCCGAGCAGTACTTC. This codes for CASRTGLAEQYF. Complete variable domain (other parts from reference TRBV2 and TRBJ2-7): EPEVTQTPSHQVTQMGQEVILRCVPISNHLYFYWYRQILGQKVEFLVSFYNNEISEKSEIFDDQFSVERPDGSNFTLKIRSTKLEDSAMYFCASRTGLAEQYFGPGTRLTVT.

The rearrangement joins TRBV20-1 to TRBJ2-1, with D uncertain. CDR3 length equals 16 residues. The V end lost 6 bases, the J end lost 0 bases, and 18 bases lay between the germline ends. The germline gives CDR1 DFQATT, CDR2 SNEGSKA (reference sequence). CDR3 amino acids: CSAPIQRRSSYNEQFF. The CDR3 DNA follows: TGCAGTGCGCCGATACAGCGTAGGAGCTCCTACAATGAGCAGTTCTTC.

V gene TRBV5-1 combines with J gene TRBJ2-7, with D tentatively TRBD1 or TRBD2 (5 bases each). V dropped 4 bases and J dropped 2 bases, with 19 bases sitting between them. This CDR3 has 16 amino acids. CDR1 is SGHRS and CDR2 is YFSETQ in the germline V gene. Here the CDR3 DNA reads TGCGCCAGCAGCAGCTACCGGGACCGGTCCCCCTACGAGCAGTACTTC. It specifies CASSSYRDRSPYEQYF.

This chain uses TRBV20-1 with TRBJ2-3, with 10 bases aligning to TRBD2. The CDR3 is 15 residues long. Germline V gives CDR1 DFQATT, CDR2 SNEGSKA (reference sequence). V lost 1 base and J lost 3; bases outside the gene matches: 4. DNA of the CDR3: TGCAGTGCTAGAGTTGTACTAGCGGGAACAGATACGCAGTATTTT. It codes for CSARVVLAGTDTQYF.